This T cell receptor beta chain was obtained from a study of blood T cell repertoires in COVID-19. V shed 0 bases, J shed 7 bases, and the junction held 3 bases outside the gene matches. The CDR3 has 13 residues. The germline CDR1 and CDR2 sequences are GTSNPN and SVGIG (reference sequence). Some clones are missing from TCRdb's copy, which holds only in-frame ones; the method was immunoSEQ multiplex PCR. This repertoire shows 180,000 or so clones, around 85% found once; its top ten account for approximately 8%. The clonotype was recovered from a man in his fifties or sixties with acute or convalescent COVID-19. The sample consisted of peripheral blood. The chain has TRBV30 and TRBJ1-2; 9 bases agree with TRBD1. The CDR3 here is CAWSVGQGPGYTF. CDR3 coding DNA: TGTGCCTGGAGTGTCGGACAGGGGCCTGGCTACACCTTC.